This T cell receptor (beta chain) is drawn from a study of blood T cell repertoires in COVID-19. Background on the study: Samples came from the United States, Italy and Spain, spanning acute and convalescent COVID-19. Sources were T cells, B-cell-depleted T cells, or PBMCs; the material itself was cDNA or gDNA.

As handled by the study authors: Amplifying reference gene primers gave estimates of nucleated cell counts. This table comes from immunoSEQ multiplex PCR, and its TCRdb copy is limited to in-frame clones, with some not included. That table supplies the V and J calls and clone size; D and trimming were determined from the DNA. The sample has about 120,000 clones; around 87% are singletons. After removal of 4 bases from V and 6 bases from J, the junction contained 15 bases not matched to a gene. The CDR3 is made up of 17 amino acids. The germline V gene has CDR1 LNHDA and CDR2 SQIVND (reference sequence).

The V call is TRBV19, the J call TRBJ2-3; 8 bases fit TRBD2. Sample: peripheral blood. The receptor comes from a woman aged 70-85 years with acute or convalescent COVID-19. CDR3 sequence: CASSTGLGSPFGDTQYF. The CDR3 nucleotides are TGTGCCAGTAGTACGGGACTAGGATCCCCCTTCGGGGATACGCAGTATTTT.